This T cell receptor (beta chain) emerged from a study of patients and donors after allogeneic stem cell transplantation. This clonotype was counted between two and nine times. In TCRdb, the RT-PCR reads were re-called with MiXCR into one record per CDR3 protein. This table holds over 130,000 distinct CDR3 sequences, approximately 37% found once. Sequenced sample: blood, either unsorted or a sorted T cell fraction (not recorded which). The clonotype comes from a human donor who was either an allogeneic HSCT recipient or a stem cell or donor lymphocyte infusion donor (not recorded which). It is not recorded whose cells these are; they may come from a transplant donor.

The CDR3 DNA reads TGTGCCACCAGTTTTTCGGGACAAGCTTATGGCTACACCTTC. Its protein product is CATSFSGQAYGYTF. The J gene is TRBJ1-2, the V gene TRBV24-1; a weak D match, TRBD1 (6 bases). V was shortened by 6 bases and J by 5 bases, with 15 bases between the two germline ends. Germline values: CDR1 KGHDR, CDR2 SFDVKD. There are 14 residues in the CDR3.